This T cell receptor beta chain was identified during a study of cytomegalovirus exposure and HLA in healthy donors. PCR primers comprised 60 Vbeta and 13 Jbeta primers. As handled by the study authors: Roughly 10 million shared chains were among approximately 80 million unique TCR beta chains counted in a later analysis. Here immunoSEQ multiplex PCR was the method, and the copy in TCRdb shows in-frame clones only, minus some. Clonal size and the V and J genes are those of that table, whereas D and trimming came from the DNA. The repertoire holds over 150,000 clones, with around 77% as singletons. Concerning this clone itself: Its antigen is not known.

V lost 0 bases, J lost 8 bases, and 7 bases stayed unmatched. CDR1 and CDR2 from the germline V gene are MRHNA and SNTAGT. CDR3 length: 16 residues. Regarding the study as a whole: The authors later linked a missense DCLRE1C variant to TCR beta V- and J-gene trimming.

This TCR was recovered from a woman aged 25 to 45 in good health and CMV-seronegative. The rearrangement links TRBV6-4 to TRBJ2-3, with TRBD2 matching 11 bases. Sequenced sample: PBMCs. This CDR3 reads CASSDSLAGGPGTQYF. The CDR3 region has the DNA TGTGCCAGCAGTGACTCGTTAGCGGGAGGGCCTGGTACGCAGTATTTT.